This paragraph covers one T cell receptor (beta chain) sequence. The target antigen is unknown. These data come from a study of shared clonotypes between healthy human individuals. Assay runs were performed at deep level. Genomic DNA of each subset was evenly split across several immunoSEQ plates. Original processing notes: There were no quality scores in the junction-only immunoSEQ sequences, so filtering differed. Profiled with immunoSEQ multiplex PCR; TCRdb holds only in-frame clones, not every one. The V and J calls and the clone size are those of that table, but D and trimming were determined from the DNA. The sample has about 2.1 million clones; 93% are singletons. V was trimmed by 3 bases and J by 1 base, leaving 16 bases between them. There are 16 residues in the CDR3. Per the germline V gene, CDR1 is MNHEY and CDR2 is SMNVEV (reference sequence). Findings of the study overall: Naive CD4 clonotypes were shared across a handful of donors at roughly 5.5%.

Terminally differentiated effector memory CD45RA+ cells were excluded from the naive CD8 cells, which were CD45RO-negative and positively selected for CCR7. The chain couples TRBV27 to TRBJ2-7; possibly TRBD1 for D (6 bases). The sequenced sample was naive CD8+ T cells from PBMCs. This clonotype originated in a man younger than 35 in good health. Some clones in this sample may be carry-over from other donors' samples. The CDR3 DNA is TGTGCCAGCAGTTTGTTCCCCCCAGACAGGTCCTACGAGCAGTACTTC. It encodes CASSLFPPDRSYEQYF.